Below are 19 T cell receptor beta chains sequenced from a single sample in a study of CD8 T cells in Susac syndrome. With random hexamers, reverse transcription was performed on about 0.5 to 1 ug of RNA. One entry per CDR3 protein results from TCRdb running MiXCR on the immunoSEQ multiplex PCR reads. The table lists 200,000 to 250,000 distinct CDR3 sequences, 95% of them singletons. The specimen sequenced was CD4+ T cells from PBMCs. The receptor set was obtained from a human donor with multiple sclerosis.

V is TRBV5-1 and J is TRBJ2-6; no reliable D call. The CDR3 covers 14 residues. The germline CDR1 and CDR2 sequences are SGHRS and YFSETQ. V gave up 2 bases and J gave up 1 base, with 4 bases separating them. This CDR3 is CASSFASGANVLTF. CDR3 nucleotides: TGCGCCAGCAGCTTCGCGTCTGGGGCCAACGTCCTGACTTTC.

This chain connects TRBV13 to TRBJ2-3; 10 positions agree with TRBD2. V was pared by 2 bases and J by 3 bases, with 11 bases of the junction left unmatched. The CDR3 contains 18 residues. The germline CDR1 and CDR2 sequences are PRHDT and FYEKMQ (reference sequence). As DNA, the CDR3 is TGTGCCAGCAGCTTACCAGAGGGACTAGCGAATAGAACAGATACGCAGTATTTT. Protein sequence: CASSLPEGLANRTDTQYF.

This clonotype was detected once. The chain uses TRBV30 and TRBJ1-5, with unresolved D. The germline CDR1 and CDR2 sequences are GTSNPN and SVGIG (reference sequence). This CDR3 region has 13 residues. Trimming pared 2 bases from V and 2 bases from J, leaving 7 bases between. The DNA of the CDR3 is TGTGCCTGGAGTCAACGGCGCAATCAGCCCCAGCATTTT. This translates into CAWSQRRNQPQHF.

This chain links TRBV7-2 with TRBJ1-6, with D perhaps matching TRBD1 (5 bases). Germline V gene data show CDR1 as SGHTA and CDR2 as FQGNSA. The V gene lost 6 bases and the J gene lost 5 bases, with 11 bases spanning the gap. The CDR3 is made up of 14 amino acids. The CDR3 spells CASSWGTHNSPLHF. The CDR3 region has the DNA TGTGCCAGCAGTTGGGGGACGCATAATTCACCCCTCCACTTT.

This clonotype showed up just once. The chain recombines TRBV20-1 with TRBJ1-5; the D is unclear. V dropped 1 base and J dropped 3 bases, with 7 bases sitting between them. The germline V gene has CDR1 DFQATT and CDR2 SNEGSKA (reference sequence). The CDR3 loop spans 13 amino acids. CDR3 in DNA: TGCAGTGCTAGAGGGACTCTCAATCAGCCCCAGCATTTT. Its protein product is CSARGTLNQPQHF.

V and J are TRBV7-9 and TRBJ2-7, with D uncertain. V lost 4 bases to trimming and J lost 2 bases, with 6 bases between them. CDR1 is SEHNR, CDR2 FQNEAQ, per germline (reference sequence). This CDR3 has 12 residues. The CDR3 sequence is CASSSSAYEQYF. The DNA for the CDR3 is TGTGCCAGCAGCTCCTCTGCCTACGAGCAGTACTTC.

The chain uses TRBV20-1 and TRBJ2-1; 8 nucleotides line up with TRBD2. Germline V gene lookup returns CDR1 DFQATT and CDR2 SNEGSKA (reference sequence). The V gene end was trimmed by 2 bases and the J gene end by 4 bases; junction bases not matched to a gene: 4. This CDR3 is 14 amino acids long. The DNA for the CDR3 is TGCAGTGCTAGACGCCGGGAGGGGTACAATGAGCAGTTCTTC. Amino acid sequence: CSARRREGYNEQFF.

This rearrangement joins TRBV9 to TRBJ1-2; D is undetermined. Trimming took 0 bases from V and 8 from J, leaving 11 bases between them. The germline CDR1 and CDR2 sequences are SGDLS and YYNGEE. The CDR3 is 13 residues long. CDR3 sequence: CASSVGQFWGYTF. As DNA, the CDR3 is TGTGCCAGCAGCGTAGGGCAGTTCTGGGGCTACACCTTC.

This chain uses TRBV3-1 with TRBJ1-2, with D tentatively TRBD1 (6 bases). Per the germline V gene, CDR1 is LGHDT and CDR2 is YNNKEL (reference sequence). Between the trimmed V and J ends, which lost 4 bases and 5 bases, there was a span of 11 bases. The CDR3 loop spans 13 amino acids. The CDR3 reads CASSRGGAYGYTF. The CDR3 bases are TGTGCCAGCAGCCGAGGGGGGGCATATGGCTACACCTTC.

DNA of the CDR3: TGTGCCAGCAGCCACAGGGGAACTAGGGAGACCCAGTACTTC. Protein sequence: CASSHRGTRETQYF. V and J are TRBV12-3 or TRBV12-4 and TRBJ2-5; 7 positions match TRBD1. After removal of 6 bases from V and 5 bases from J, the junction contained 9 bases not matched to a gene. CDR3 length: 14 amino acids.

Concerning this clonotype itself: Germline and junction disagree at one end, which may indicate a read error. The rearrangement uses TRBV7-9 and TRBJ1-1; TRBD1 matches 7 bases. CDR3 length equals 12 residues. Germline assignment: CDR1 SEHNR and CDR2 FQNEAQ (reference sequence). CDR3 nucleotides: TGTGCCAGCAGCCCTACAGGGGTTGAAGCTCTCTTT. Translated: CASSPTGVEALF.

The rearrangement links TRBV2 to TRBJ2-2; 9 bases agree with TRBD1. CDR3 size: 15 residues. Germline V gene data show CDR1 as SNHLY and CDR2 as FYNNEI. The ends lost 6 bases at V and 7 bases at J; junction bases unmatched: 9. CDR3 loop: CASRTGDRDFGELFF. The DNA of the CDR3 is TGTGCCAGCAGGACGGGGGACAGGGATTTCGGGGAGCTGTTTTTT. Drawing the rest from reference TRBV2 and TRBJ2-2, the complete variable domain is EPEVTQTPSHQVTQMGQEVILRCVPISNHLYFYWYRQILGQKVEFLVSFYNNEISEKSEIFDDQFSVERPDGSNFTLKIRSTKLEDSAMYFCASRTGDRDFGELFFGEGSRLTVL.

This clonotype was recorded only once. This chain joins TRBV4-2 and TRBJ1-1; tentative D call: TRBD1 (6 bases). V was shortened by 0 bases and J by 4 bases, with 9 bases between the two germline ends. The germline V gene encodes CDR1 LGHNA and CDR2 YNFKEQ. The CDR3 runs to 14 residues. This chain's CDR3 is CASSQDGGLTEAFF. In DNA form, the CDR3 reads TGTGCCAGCAGCCAAGATGGGGGGCTCACTGAAGCTTTCTTT.

The CDR3: CASTPAGTLLAKNIQYF. The CDR3 bases are TGTGCCAGTACCCCAGCTGGGACATTGCTAGCCAAAAACATTCAGTACTTC. This sequence joins TRBV19 and TRBJ2-4; tentative D call: TRBD1 (6 bases). V was trimmed by 7 bases and J by 0 bases, leaving 19 bases between them. The CDR3 loop spans 17 amino acids. Germline V gives CDR1 LNHDA, CDR2 SQIVND (reference sequence).

The chain is built from TRBV6-5 and TRBJ2-5; no reliable D call. The CDR3 has 15 amino acids. V shed 0 bases and J shed 1 base, with 9 bases lying between them. Germline lookup yields CDR1 MNHEY and CDR2 SVGAGI. CDR3: CASSYSWQAQETQYF. The CDR3 DNA follows: TGTGCCAGCAGTTACTCATGGCAGGCCCAAGAGACCCAGTACTTC.

The chain carries TRBV7-2 and TRBJ2-5; 12 bases map to TRBD2. The CDR3 totals 15 residues. V lost 2 bases, J lost 9 bases, and 7 bases stayed unmatched. Germline CDR1 is SGHTA and CDR2 is FQGNSA. DNA of the CDR3: TGTGCCAGCAGCTTAACCCGGACTAGCGGGGTCGCCCAGTACTTC. Translation: CASSLTRTSGVAQYF.

This chain connects TRBV19 to TRBJ2-5, with D perhaps TRBD2 (5 bases). The CDR3 is 13 amino acids. The V end was cut by 2 bases, the J end by 9 bases, with 13 bases between. The germline gives CDR1 LNHDA, CDR2 SQIVND (reference sequence). The CDR3 DNA reads TGTGCCAGTAGTATAATGCCCGTCGGGGCCCAGTACTTC. Protein product: CASSIMPVGAQYF.

The genes are TRBV15 and TRBJ2-1; 14 positions agree with TRBD2. CDR3 length equals 17 residues. Losses at the gene ends were 5 bases for V and 7 bases for J; bases not matched to a gene: 10. Germline V lookup: CDR1 LNHNV, CDR2 YYDKDF (reference sequence). CDR3 nucleotides: TGTGCCACCAGCCTTGGGACTAGCGGGAGTCGAAGGAATGAGCAGTTCTTC. Translation: CATSLGTSGSRRNEQFF.

This clonotype came up once. The rearrangement joins TRBV3-1 to TRBJ2-5, with a tentative D call TRBD1 (5 bases). Germline V gives CDR1 LGHDT, CDR2 YNNKEL (reference sequence). The CDR3 runs to 17 residues. Trimming removed 0 bases from V and 0 bases from J, with 14 bases in between. For the CDR3, the DNA is TGTGCCAGCAGCCAAGATTTCGCCGGACAAGACCAAGAGACCCAGTACTTC. It is translated as CASSQDFAGQDQETQYF.